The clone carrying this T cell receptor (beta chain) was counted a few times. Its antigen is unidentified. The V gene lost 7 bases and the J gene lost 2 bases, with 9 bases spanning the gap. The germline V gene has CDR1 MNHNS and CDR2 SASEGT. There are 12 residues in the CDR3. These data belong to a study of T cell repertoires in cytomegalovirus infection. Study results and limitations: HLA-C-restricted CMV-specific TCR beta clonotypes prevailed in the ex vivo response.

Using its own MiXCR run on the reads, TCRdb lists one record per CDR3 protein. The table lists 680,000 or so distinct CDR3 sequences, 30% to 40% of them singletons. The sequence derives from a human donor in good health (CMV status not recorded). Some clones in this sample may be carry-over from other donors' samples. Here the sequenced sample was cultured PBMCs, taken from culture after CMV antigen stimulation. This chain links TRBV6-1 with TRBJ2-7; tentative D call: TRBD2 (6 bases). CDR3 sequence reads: CASKEGTYEQYF. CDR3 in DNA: TGTGCCAGCAAGGAGGGAACCTACGAGCAGTACTTC.